One and the same sample provided the 21 T cell receptor beta chains below, sequenced in a study of beta chain features in type 1 diabetes. Sequencing targeted expressed TCRB transcripts, as all isolated RNA had been reverse transcribed. The data were produced by immunoSEQ multiplex PCR, yet TCRdb's version contains in-frame clones alone and is incomplete. This repertoire shows some 280,000 clones, roughly an eighth found once; its top ten account for approximately 0.015%. General observations from the study: In every one of the four CD4+ subsets, TCRB CDR3s were moderately but significantly shorter in Type 1 diabetes patients.

These receptors have no identified antigens. What was sequenced was naive CD4+ T cells from blood. The source of these receptors is a man younger than 40 with type 1 diabetes.

The chain couples TRBV11-2 to TRBJ2-1; 7 bases are a match to TRBD2. Per the germline V gene, CDR1 is SGHAT and CDR2 is FQNNGV. The V segment lost 3 bases and the J segment 9 bases; nucleotides outside the gene matches: 5. This CDR3 has 13 residues. CDR3 coding DNA: TGTGCCAGCAGCTTCACTAGCGTCGCTGAGCAGTTCTTC. Amino acid sequence: CASSFTSVAEQFF.

This clone was detected a few times. The V and J genes are TRBV25-1 and TRBJ2-1, with D tentatively TRBD1 (6 bases). CDR3 length equals 14 residues. From germline, CDR1 is MGHDK and CDR2 SYGVNS. Deletions cut 3 bases from V and 3 bases from J, with 9 bases between. The CDR3 region has the DNA TGTGCCAGCAGTGAGAACAGGGACTACAATGAGCAGTTCTTC. Its protein is CASSENRDYNEQFF.

The CDR3 region has the DNA TGTGCCAGCAGCGTAGCGCTAGCGGGAGGCTACCAAGAGACCCAGTACTTC. Protein product: CASSVALAGGYQETQYF. The chain joins TRBV9 to TRBJ2-5, with 11 bases lining up with TRBD2. Trimming at V came to 0 bases and at J to 0 bases, leaving 4 bases not matched to a gene. The CDR3 covers 17 residues. Germline V CDR1 and CDR2: SGDLS, YYNGEE.

This clone was counted only a few times. This chain connects TRBV4-2 to TRBJ2-2; 7 bases line up with TRBD2. V was clipped by 1 base and J by 7 bases; unmatched bases: 6. This CDR3 comprises 15 residues. The germline V gene has CDR1 LGHNA and CDR2 YNFKEQ. The chain's CDR3 is CASSQVGQRDGELFF. The CDR3 DNA reads TGTGCCAGCAGCCAAGTCGGTCAGCGGGACGGGGAGCTGTTTTTT.

The chain employs TRBV30 and TRBJ2-1; 8 positions agree with TRBD1. Unmatched junction bases numbered 5, after V lost 0 bases and J lost 7 bases. The CDR3 sequence is 14 residues long. From germline, CDR1 is GTSNPN and CDR2 SVGIG (reference sequence). The CDR3 protein is CAWSVGTGPNEQFF. The CDR3 coding sequence is TGTGCCTGGAGTGTAGGGACAGGACCTAATGAGCAGTTCTTC.

Here the CDR3 DNA reads TGTGCCAGCAGCTTAATGGGGGCGGACACTGAAGCTTTCTTT. Encoded protein: CASSLMGADTEAFF. V and J are TRBV7-2 and TRBJ1-1; tentatively, D is TRBD1 (6 bases). Germline V gene sequence: CDR1 SGHTA, CDR2 FQGNSA. The V and J ends lost 2 bases and 3 bases respectively, with 10 bases between them. The CDR3 covers 14 residues. The entire variable domain, with the rest obtained from reference TRBV7-2 and TRBJ1-1, is as follows: GAGVSQSPSNKVTEKGKDVELRCDPISGHTALYWYRQSLGQGLEFLIYFQGNSAPDKSGLPSDRFSAERTGGSVSTLTIQRTQQEDSAVYLCASSLMGADTEAFFGQGTRLTVV.

This clone was found a few times. J is TRBJ2-1 and V is TRBV25-1; no reliable D call. The CDR3 sequence is 15 residues long. Trimming cost V 4 bases and J 6 bases, with 16 bases left between them. Per the germline V gene, CDR1 is MGHDK and CDR2 is SYGVNS. The CDR3 protein is CASSGAPIGANEQFF. The CDR3 region has the DNA TGTGCCAGCAGTGGCGCCCCCATTGGAGCCAATGAGCAGTTCTTC.

This chain joins TRBV7-9 and TRBJ2-1, with D possibly being TRBD2 (5 bases). Germline loops: CDR1 SEHNR, CDR2 FQNEAQ (reference sequence). Trimming removed 0 bases at V and 6 bases at J, with 12 bases between. There are 15 residues in the CDR3. This CDR3 is CASSLAFGLTNEQFF. The CDR3 DNA reads TGTGCCAGCAGCTTAGCGTTTGGACTTACCAATGAGCAGTTCTTC.

This chain connects TRBV19 to TRBJ1-1; no definite D call. Germline V gives CDR1 LNHDA, CDR2 SQIVND (reference sequence). V shed 8 bases and J shed 1 base, with 11 bases lying between them. CDR3 size: 13 residues. CDR3 in amino acids: CASSRRGNTEAFF. Written as DNA, the CDR3 is TGTGCCAGTTCCAGACGGGGGAACACTGAAGCTTTCTTT. The complete variable domain, with remaining parts taken from reference TRBV19 and TRBJ1-1, reads DGGITQSPKYLFRKEGQNVTLSCEQNLNHDAMYWYRQDPGQGLRLIYYSQIVNDFQKGDIAEGYSVSREKKESFPLTVTSAQKNPTAFYLCASSRRGNTEAFFGQGTRLTVV.

The sample holds a few counts of this clone. V gene TRBV6-6 combines with J gene TRBJ1-5, with 7 bases identical to TRBD1. Germline values: CDR1 MNHNY, CDR2 SVGAGI (reference sequence). The V and J ends lost 7 bases and 4 bases, in that order; junction bases with no gene match: 7. CDR3 length: 14 amino acids. The CDR3 region is CASNQRDSNQPQHF. The CDR3 nucleotides read TGTGCCAGCAATCAAAGGGACAGTAATCAGCCCCAGCATTTT.

This clone was detected only a few times. V usage is TRBV7-9 and J usage is TRBJ2-1; TRBD2 agrees at 8 bases. With 7 bases clipped from V and 4 bases from J, the junction kept 6 bases outside the gene matches. The CDR3 length is 14 residues. Germline V lookup: CDR1 SEHNR, CDR2 FQNEAQ (reference sequence). In DNA form, the CDR3 reads TGTGCCAGCACTCTGACTAGCGAGTACAATGAGCAGTTCTTC. As protein: CASTLTSEYNEQFF.

The chain has TRBV5-6 and TRBJ1-4; a possible D gene is TRBD1 (5 bases). Germline values: CDR1 SGHDT, CDR2 YYEEEE. With 2 bases removed from V and 8 bases from J, the gap between germline ends came to 13 bases. This CDR3 region has 14 residues. As DNA, the CDR3 is TGTGCCAGCAGCTTTAACCAGGGTGGCGAAAAACTGTTTTTT. This codes for CASSFNQGGEKLFF.

The CDR3: CASSSRQGGEQYF. The CDR3 nucleotides read TGTGCCAGCAGCTCGCGGCAGGGGGGAGAGCAGTACTTC. This chain links TRBV7-3 with TRBJ2-7; D perhaps matches TRBD1 (7 bases). The germline V and J ends were trimmed by 4 bases and 7 bases, with 14 bases remaining between them. Germline CDR1 is SGHTA and CDR2 is FQGTGA. CDR3 size: 13 residues.

V and J are TRBV9 and TRBJ2-1; TRBD1 is a possible D gene (6 bases). The CDR3 is made up of 17 amino acids. V gave up 3 bases and J gave up 4 bases, with 20 bases separating them. Germline CDR1 reads SGDLS; CDR2 reads YYNGEE. The CDR3 loop reads CASSATGTILGYNEQFF. CDR3 in DNA: TGTGCCAGCAGCGCCACCGGGACAATCCTCGGGTACAATGAGCAGTTCTTC.

This clone turned up a few times. The chain recombines TRBV15 with TRBJ2-7, with 7 bases lining up with TRBD1. Germline CDR1 is LNHNV and CDR2 is YYDKDF (reference sequence). This CDR3 is 14 amino acids long. With V trimmed by 5 bases and J by 4 bases, 8 bases remained unmatched. CDR3 in DNA: TGTGCCACCAGCCTCCGAGACAGGGCTTACGAGCAGTACTTC. Residues: CATSLRDRAYEQYF.

This clone was counted between two and nine times. This rearrangement joins TRBV28 to TRBJ1-5; no clear D gene. With 6 bases removed from V and 6 bases from J, the gap between germline ends came to 18 bases. The germline CDR1 and CDR2 sequences are MDHEN and SYDVKM. The CDR3 is 15 residues long. Here the CDR3 reads CASRSQAGSPQPQHF. DNA for the CDR3: TGTGCCAGCAGATCCCAGGCGGGGTCCCCTCAGCCCCAGCATTTT.

The V call is TRBV2, the J call TRBJ2-7; tentatively, D is TRBD1 (6 bases). V lost 10 bases to trimming and J lost 1 base, with 11 bases between them. The CDR3 spans 12 residues. Germline CDR1 and CDR2: SNHLY and FYNNEI. The CDR3 here is CANRQESYEQYF. The CDR3 region has the DNA TGTGCCAACCGACAGGAATCCTACGAGCAGTACTTC.

The J gene is TRBJ2-5, the V gene TRBV28; 8 positions agree with TRBD1. Germline V gene sequence: CDR1 MDHEN, CDR2 SYDVKM. V was clipped by 5 bases and J by 5 bases; unmatched bases: 7. CDR3 size: 14 residues. The CDR3 spells CASSLAGGAETQYF. The CDR3 nucleotides read TGTGCCAGCAGTCTGGCAGGGGGCGCGGAGACCCAGTACTTC.

This clone has more than one count but fewer than ten. The chain uses TRBV19 and TRBJ2-7, with D possibly being TRBD1 (6 bases). The V gene lost 5 bases and the J gene lost 0 bases, with 14 bases spanning the gap. The CDR3 sequence is 15 residues long. CDR1 is LNHDA, CDR2 SQIVND, per germline (reference sequence). The CDR3 DNA reads TGTGCCAGTAGTCCGCTACAGGGATCCTCCTACGAGCAGTACTTC. It specifies CASSPLQGSSYEQYF. Full variable domain (missing parts from reference TRBV19 and TRBJ2-7): DGGITQSPKYLFRKEGQNVTLSCEQNLNHDAMYWYRQDPGQGLRLIYYSQIVNDFQKGDIAEGYSVSREKKESFPLTVTSAQKNPTAFYLCASSPLQGSSYEQYFGPGTRLTVT.

This clone was observed a handful of times. The CDR3 loop reads CASSPPEASGRVKNIQYF. DNA for the CDR3: TGTGCCAGCAGTCCCCCCGAGGCTAGCGGGAGAGTCAAAAACATTCAGTACTTC. The chain joins TRBV5-6 to TRBJ2-4, with 10 bases matching TRBD2. The ends lost 5 bases at V and 3 bases at J; junction bases unmatched: 14. This CDR3 spans 18 amino acids. Germline CDR1 reads SGHDT; CDR2 reads YYEEEE.

This clone was counted only a few times. The chain joins TRBV28 to TRBJ2-3; D remains ambiguous. CDR1 and CDR2 (germline): MDHEN, SYDVKM. Trimming took off 6 bases at V and 6 bases at J, with 13 bases between the two ends. The CDR3 has 13 amino acids. CDR3 amino acids: CASSSQPIDTQYF. In nucleotides, the CDR3 is TGTGCCAGCAGCTCTCAACCTATCGATACGCAGTATTTT.